This T cell receptor (beta chain) originates from a study of cytomegalovirus exposure and HLA in healthy donors. In the study overall: Earlier findings included some 100 million unique TCR beta sequences obtained from 180 million or so T cells.

Points on this clone: Its antigen is unknown.

Unmatched junction bases numbered 8, after V lost 1 base and J lost 8 bases. Germline-derived CDR1 and CDR2 are MNHEY and SMNVEV (reference sequence). The CDR3 length is 15 residues. A multiplex PCR was run with 60 Vbeta primers and 13 Jbeta primers. Data came from immunoSEQ multiplex PCR; TCRdb stores just in-frame clones and leaves some out. Here the sample spans over 100,000 clones, roughly 80% being singletons. Findings and limits, study-wide: Later analysis indicated greater clonal expansion among HLA-associated TCR beta chains than among equally common other chains. V- and J-gene trimming in TCR beta was tied to a missense DCLRE1C variant by an analysis performed later.

The gene calls are TRBV27 and TRBJ2-1; 7 bases map to TRBD1. This sequence originates from a young man in good health and CMV-seropositive. Sequencing was performed on PBMCs. Here the CDR3 DNA reads TGTGCCAGCAGTTTATATGGCAGGGGGTTCGATGAGCAGTTCTTC. Translated: CASSLYGRGFDEQFF.